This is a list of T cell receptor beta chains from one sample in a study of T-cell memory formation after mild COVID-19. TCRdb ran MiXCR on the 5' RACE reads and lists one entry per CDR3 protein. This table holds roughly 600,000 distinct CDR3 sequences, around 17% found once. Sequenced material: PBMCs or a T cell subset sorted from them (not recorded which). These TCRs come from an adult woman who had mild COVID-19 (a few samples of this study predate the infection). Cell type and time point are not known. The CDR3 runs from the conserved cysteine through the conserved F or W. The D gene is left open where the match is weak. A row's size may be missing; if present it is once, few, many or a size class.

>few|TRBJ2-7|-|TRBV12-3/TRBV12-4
TGTGCCAGCAGTTCCTCGTTTCCCTACGAGCAGTACTTC
CASSSSFPYEQYF
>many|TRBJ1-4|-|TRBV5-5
TGTGCCAGCAGCCCGGTAGGGGCCTACGAAAAACTGTTTTTT
CASSPVGAYEKLFF
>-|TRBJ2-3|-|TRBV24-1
TGTGCCACCAGTGAGTTAACAGGCGGCACAGATACGCAGTATTTT
CATSELTGGTDTQYF
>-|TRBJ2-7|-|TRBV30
TGTGCCTGGAGTGGTTACTACGAGCAGTACTTC
CAWSGYYEQYF
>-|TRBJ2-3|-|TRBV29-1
TGCAGCGTTACAGGGCTTCTCACAGATACGCAGTATTTT
CSVTGLLTDTQYF
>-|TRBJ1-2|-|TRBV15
TGTGCCACCAGCAGAGATCGAGGAAATGGCTACACCTTC
CATSRDRGNGYTF
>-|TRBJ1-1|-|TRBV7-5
-
CISVSEARSRAGTDTEAFF
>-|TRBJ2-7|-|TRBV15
TGTGCCACCAGCAGAGATATCGTGGGTAACGAGCAGTACTTC
CATSRDIVGNEQYF
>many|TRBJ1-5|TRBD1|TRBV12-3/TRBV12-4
TGTGCCAGCAGCCTGAGAACAGGGGCCGTGGGGCCCCAGCATTTT
CASSLRTGAVGPQHF
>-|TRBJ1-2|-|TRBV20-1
TGCAGTGCTAGAGAGTCGGGCAGGGCTAACTATGGCTACACCTTC
CSARESGRANYGYTF
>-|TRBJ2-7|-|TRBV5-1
TGCGCCAGCAGCTTGGGAATGGGCGAGCAGTACTTC
CASSLGMGEQYF
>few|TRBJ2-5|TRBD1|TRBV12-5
TGTGCTAGTGGTTCCTCCGACAGGGACGAGACCCAGTACTTC
CASGSSDRDETQYF
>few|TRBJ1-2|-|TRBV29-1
TGCAGCGTCTCCGTTGGCGGGGCTGGCTATGGCTACACCTTC
CSVSVGGAGYGYTF
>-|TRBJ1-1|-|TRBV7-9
TGTGCCAGCAGCCCCCGCCCGCTCCTCGGCACTGAAGCTTTCTTT
CASSPRPLLGTEAFF
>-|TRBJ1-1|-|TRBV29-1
TGCAGCGTTGTTCTGGGGAGCACTGAAGCTTTCTTT
CSVVLGSTEAFF
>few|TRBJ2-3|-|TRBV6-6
TGTGCCAGCAGTTATGCGGCAGGGGTAACCCTCACAGATACGCAGTATTTT
CASSYAAGVTLTDTQYF
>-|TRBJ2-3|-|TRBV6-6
TGTGCCAGCAGTTACTTGCCCGTCACAGATACGCAGTATTTT
CASSYLPVTDTQYF
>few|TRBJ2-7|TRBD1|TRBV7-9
TGTGCCAGCAGCTATGGGACAGGATTTTCCTACGAGCAGTACTTC
CASSYGTGFSYEQYF
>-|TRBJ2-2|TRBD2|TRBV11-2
TGTGCCAGCTGGGGGGGACTAGCGCTCACCGGGGAGCTGTTTTTT
CASWGGLALTGELFF
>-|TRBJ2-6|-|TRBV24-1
TGTGCCACCAGTGCCGCGAAGGGCTCTGGGGCCAACGTCCTGACTTTC
CATSAAKGSGANVLTF
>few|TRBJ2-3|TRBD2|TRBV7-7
TGTGCCAGCAGCCCTAGCGGGGGGGCCCTCCACACAGATACGCAGTATTTT
CASSPSGGALHTDTQYF
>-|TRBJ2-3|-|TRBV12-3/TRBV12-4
TGTGCCAGCAGTCCTCCCGGGGATGGGGCAGATACGCAGTATTTT
CASSPPGDGADTQYF
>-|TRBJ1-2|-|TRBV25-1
TGTGCCAGCAGTCGCCAAATAGGACAGCCCCTCTATGGCTACACCTTC
CASSRQIGQPLYGYTF
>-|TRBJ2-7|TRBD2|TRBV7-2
TGTGCCAGCAGCCCGCCTTTGAGCGGGGGACCCTCCTACGAGCAGTACTTC
CASSPPLSGGPSYEQYF
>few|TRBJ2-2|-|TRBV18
TGTGCCAGCTCACCACTACCAGAGATCAGCGGGGAGCTGTTTTTT
CASSPLPEISGELFF
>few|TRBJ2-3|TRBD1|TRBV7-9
TGTGCCAGCAGCCGTGGGACAGGGAAGACAGATACGCAGTATTTT
CASSRGTGKTDTQYF
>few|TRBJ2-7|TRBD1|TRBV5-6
TGTGCCAGCAGGGGATCAGGGGGCAGCTACGAGCAGTACTTC
CASRGSGGSYEQYF
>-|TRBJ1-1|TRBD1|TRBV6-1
TGTGCCAGCAGTACCCCCGGGACAGGGGACACTGAAGCTTTCTTT
CASSTPGTGDTEAFF
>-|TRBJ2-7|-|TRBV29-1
TGCAGCGTATATAGCTCCTACGAGCAGTACTTC
CSVYSSYEQYF
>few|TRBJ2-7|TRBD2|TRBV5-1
TGCGCCAGCAGCCTTACTAGCGGGAGGGCCTTGGCCTACGAGCAGTACTTC
CASSLTSGRALAYEQYF
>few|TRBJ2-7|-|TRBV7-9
TGTGCCAGCAGCCCCAACCACGAGCAGTACTTC
CASSPNHEQYF
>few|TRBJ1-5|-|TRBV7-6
TGTGCCAGCAGCTTGGGAAGGGCTCAGCCCCAGCATTTT
CASSLGRAQPQHF
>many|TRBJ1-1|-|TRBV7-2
TGTGCCAGCAGGCAGGACAGTAGCGGGGCGAACACTGAAGCTTTCTTT
CASRQDSSGANTEAFF
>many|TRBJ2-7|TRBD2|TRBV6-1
TGTGCCAGCAGTGAAGAAACTAGCGGTTCCTACGAGCAGTACTTC
CASSEETSGSYEQYF
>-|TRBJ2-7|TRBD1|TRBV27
TGTGCCAGCAGGGGTCTCCGGGACAGGGTATCCTACGAGCAGTACTTC
CASRGLRDRVSYEQYF
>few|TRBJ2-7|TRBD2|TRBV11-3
TGTGCCAGCAGCCCTAGGAGGAGTAGCGGGACATCCTACGAGCAGTACTTC
CASSPRRSSGTSYEQYF
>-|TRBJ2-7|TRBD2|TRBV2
TGTGCCAGCAGGAAGCGGGAGGGCCTGATTTCCTACGAGCAGTACTTC
CASRKREGLISYEQYF
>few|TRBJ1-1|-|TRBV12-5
TGTGCTAGTGGTTTCCGCACCAAACAGGGAAGGAACACTGAAGCTTTCTTT
CASGFRTKQGRNTEAFF
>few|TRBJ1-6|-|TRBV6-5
TGTGCCAGCAGTTACTCGAGAGGAAGTTCACCCCTCCACTTT
CASSYSRGSSPLHF
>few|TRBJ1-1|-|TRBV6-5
TGTGCCAGCAGACCCCCCCGGGGCACTGAAGCTTTCTTT
CASRPPRGTEAFF
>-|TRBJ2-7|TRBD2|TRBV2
TGTGCCAGCACGGGACTAGCGGTCTACGAGCAGTACTTC
CASTGLAVYEQYF
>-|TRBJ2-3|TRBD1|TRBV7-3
TGTGCCAGCAGCTCCTGGACAGGGACAGATACGCAGTATTTT
CASSSWTGTDTQYF
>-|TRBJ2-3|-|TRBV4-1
TGCGCCAGCAGCCAAATGGGGGTGACAGATACGCAGTATTTT
CASSQMGVTDTQYF
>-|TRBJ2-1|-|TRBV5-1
TGCGCCAGCAGTTTGAGGTGGGGGGCCACCTACAATGAGCAGTTCTTC
CASSLRWGATYNEQFF
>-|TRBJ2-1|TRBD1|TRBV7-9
TGTGCCAGCAGCTCGCGACAGGGGAAATACAATGAGCAGTTCTTC
CASSSRQGKYNEQFF
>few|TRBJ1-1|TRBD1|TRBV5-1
TGCGCCAGCAGCTTGCTCCGGGACAGGGGAGGCGAAGCTTTCTTT
CASSLLRDRGGEAFF
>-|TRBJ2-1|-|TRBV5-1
TGCGCCAGCAGCGTTTTTGGGGGAGTGACCTACAATGAGCAGTTCTTC
CASSVFGGVTYNEQFF
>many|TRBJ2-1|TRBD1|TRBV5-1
TGCGCCAGCAGCTTGGACAGGGGGCTTAAGCTACCCCACTACAATGAGCAGTTCTTC
CASSLDRGLKLPHYNEQFF
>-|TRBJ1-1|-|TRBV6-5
TGTGCCAGCAACATATTCGGGGGTACTGAAGCTTTCTTT
CASNIFGGTEAFF
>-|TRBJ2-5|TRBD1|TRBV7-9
TGTGCCAGCAGCTTAGGGGGACAGTGGTTGGAGACCCAGTACTTC
CASSLGGQWLETQYF
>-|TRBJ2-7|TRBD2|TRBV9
TGTGCCAGCAGCGTCCTAGCGGGAGAGACGGACGAGCAGTACTTC
CASSVLAGETDEQYF
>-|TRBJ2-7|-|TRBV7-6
TGTGCCAGCAGCCCTCGCGGGTCCTCCTACGAGCAGTACTTC
CASSPRGSSYEQYF
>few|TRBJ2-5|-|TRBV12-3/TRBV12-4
TGTGCCAGCACGAGGGGACAAGAGACCCAGTACTTC
CASTRGQETQYF
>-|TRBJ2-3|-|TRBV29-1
TGCAGCGTTGAAGGGTTACAGGGTTGGGATACGCAGTATTTT
CSVEGLQGWDTQYF
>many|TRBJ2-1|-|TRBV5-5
TGTGCCAGCAGCACCGGGAAGGGCGGAACCTACAATGAGCAGTTCTTC
CASSTGKGGTYNEQFF
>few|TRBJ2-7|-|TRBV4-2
TGTGCCAGCAGTTCTCAGGGGACCCCCTACGAGCAGTACTTC
CASSSQGTPYEQYF
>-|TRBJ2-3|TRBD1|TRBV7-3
TGTGCCAGCAGCGGACAGGGGTCTAGCACAGATACGCAGTATTTT
CASSGQGSSTDTQYF